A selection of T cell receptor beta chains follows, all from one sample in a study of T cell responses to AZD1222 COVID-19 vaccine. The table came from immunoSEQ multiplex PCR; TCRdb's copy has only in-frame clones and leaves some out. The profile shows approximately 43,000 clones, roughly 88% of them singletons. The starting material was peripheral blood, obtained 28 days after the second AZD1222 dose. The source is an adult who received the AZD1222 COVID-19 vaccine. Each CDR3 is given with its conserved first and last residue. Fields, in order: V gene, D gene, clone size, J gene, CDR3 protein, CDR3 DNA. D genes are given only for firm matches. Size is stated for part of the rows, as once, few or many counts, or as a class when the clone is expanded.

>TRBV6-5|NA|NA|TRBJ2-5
CASSHGVAQYF
TGTGCCAGCAGTCATGGGGTGGCCCAGTACTTC
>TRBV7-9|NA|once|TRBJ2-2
CASSPSDRGTGELFF
TGTGCCAGCAGCCCCTCCGATAGAGGAACCGGGGAGCTGTTTTTT
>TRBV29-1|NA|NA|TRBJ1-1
CSVEDNTEAFF
TGCAGCGTTGAAGACAACACTGAAGCTTTCTTT
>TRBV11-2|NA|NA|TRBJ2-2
CASSLGWETGELFF
TGTGCCAGCAGCTTAGGATGGGAAACCGGGGAGCTGTTTTTT
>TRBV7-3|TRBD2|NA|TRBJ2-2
CASSHPAGLADPGELFF
TGTGCCAGCAGCCACCCTGCAGGGCTAGCGGACCCCGGGGAGCTGTTTTTT
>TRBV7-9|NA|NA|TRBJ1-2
CASKHKSGPTHGYTF
TGTGCCAGCAAACACAAATCCGGGCCAACGCATGGCTACACCTTC
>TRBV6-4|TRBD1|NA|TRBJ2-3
CASSDSNTGVTDTQYF
TGTGCCAGCAGTGACTCGAATACAGGGGTCACAGATACGCAGTATTTT
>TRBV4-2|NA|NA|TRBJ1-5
CASSPVGYSNQPQHF
TGTGCCAGCAGCCCCGTCGGGTATAGCAATCAGCCCCAGCATTTT
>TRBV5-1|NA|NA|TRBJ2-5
CASSLAGGQETQYF
TGCGCCAGCAGCTTGGCCGGGGGGCAGGAGACCCAGTACTTC
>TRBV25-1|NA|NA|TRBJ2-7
CASSEDPLYEQYF
TGTGCCAGCAGTGAAGATCCCCTTTACGAGCAGTACTTC
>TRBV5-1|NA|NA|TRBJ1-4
CASSLEWPTNEKLFF
TGCGCCAGCAGCTTGGAGTGGCCAACTAATGAAAAACTGTTTTTT
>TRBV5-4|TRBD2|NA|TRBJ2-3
CASREDLAGDTDTQYF
TGTGCCAGCAGGGAGGACCTAGCGGGAGACACAGATACGCAGTATTTT
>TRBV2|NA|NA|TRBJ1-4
CASRDQTVGRGKLFF
TGTGCCAGCAGGGACCAGACAGTAGGCCGAGGAAAACTGTTTTTT
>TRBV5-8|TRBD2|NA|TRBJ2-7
CASSWSGGFSYEQYF
TGTGCCAGCAGCTGGTCGGGAGGGTTTTCCTACGAGCAGTACTTC
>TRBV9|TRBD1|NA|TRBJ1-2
CASSRLGQENYGYTF
TGTGCCAGCAGCCGACTGGGACAGGAGAACTATGGCTACACCTTC
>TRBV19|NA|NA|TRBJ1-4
CASSRGAEKLFF
TGTGCCAGTAGTAGAGGGGCTGAAAAACTGTTTTTT
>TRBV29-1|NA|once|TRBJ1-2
CSVEKGNYGYTF
TGCAGCGTTGAGAAAGGGAACTATGGCTACACCTTC
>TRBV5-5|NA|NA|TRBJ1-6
CASSWGNSPLHF
TGTGCCAGCAGCTGGGGCAATTCACCCCTCCACTTT
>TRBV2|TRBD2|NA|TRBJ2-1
CASSLFSGGAGNEQFF
TGTGCCAGCAGTCTCTTTAGCGGGGGGGCCGGGAATGAGCAGTTCTTC
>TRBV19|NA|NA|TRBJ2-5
CASSISSMGPPRETQYF
TGTGCCAGTAGTATAAGTAGTATGGGACCACCTCGGGAGACCCAGTACTTC
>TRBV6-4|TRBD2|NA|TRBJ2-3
CASSATSGGIDTQYF
TGTGCCAGCAGTGCTACTAGCGGGGGAATAGATACGCAGTATTTT
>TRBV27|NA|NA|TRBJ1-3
CASSLPRLPGNTIYF
TGTGCCAGCAGCCTACCAAGACTTCCTGGAAACACCATATATTTT
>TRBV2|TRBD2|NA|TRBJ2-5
CASKMGLAGGETQYF
TGTGCCAGCAAAATGGGACTAGCGGGGGGCGAGACCCAGTACTTC
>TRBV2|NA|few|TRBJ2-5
CAAPWRETQYF
TGTGCCGCACCCTGGCGAGAGACCCAGTACTTC
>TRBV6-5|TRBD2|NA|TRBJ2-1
CASRVAGVRNEQFF
TGTGCCAGCAGGGTAGCGGGAGTAAGGAATGAGCAGTTCTTC
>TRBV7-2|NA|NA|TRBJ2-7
CASSLAEQTYEQYF
TGTGCCAGCAGCTTAGCCGAACAGACCTACGAGCAGTACTTC
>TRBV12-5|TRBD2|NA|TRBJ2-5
CASGLFAGGQETQYF
TGTGCTAGTGGTTTGTTCGCGGGGGGACAAGAGACCCAGTACTTC
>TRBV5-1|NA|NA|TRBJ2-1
CASSSGGNEQFF
TGCGCCAGCAGCTCCGGGGGCAATGAGCAGTTCTTC
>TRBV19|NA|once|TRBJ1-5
CASSRYPLHSNQPQHF
TGTGCCAGTAGTCGCTACCCCCTCCATAGCAATCAGCCCCAGCATTTT
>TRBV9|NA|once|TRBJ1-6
CASKPRGNDNSPLHF
TGTGCCAGCAAGCCCCGAGGTAACGATAATTCACCCCTCCACTTT
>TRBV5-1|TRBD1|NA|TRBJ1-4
CASSPQTGSNEKLFF
TGCGCCAGCAGCCCACAGACAGGGTCTAATGAAAAACTGTTTTTT
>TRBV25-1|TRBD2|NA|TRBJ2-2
CASKSTGGNTGELFF
TGTGCCAGCAAGAGCACGGGGGGGAACACCGGGGAGCTGTTTTTT
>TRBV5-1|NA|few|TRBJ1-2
CASSATAGQGFGYTF
TGCGCCAGCAGCGCTACGGCGGGCCAAGGGTTTGGCTACACCTTC
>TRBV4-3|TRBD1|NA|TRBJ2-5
CASSPLPQGAGETQYF
TGCGCCAGCAGCCCTTTGCCACAGGGGGCTGGGGAGACCCAGTACTTC
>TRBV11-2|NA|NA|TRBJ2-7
CASSPGQNYEQYF
TGTGCCAGCAGCCCAGGACAGAACTACGAGCAGTACTTC